The 18 T cell receptor beta chains presented below share a single source sample, sequenced in a study of cytomegalovirus exposure and HLA in healthy donors. Primers: 60 Vbeta forward and 13 Jbeta reverse. Profiled with immunoSEQ multiplex PCR; TCRdb holds only in-frame clones, not every one. The table lists around 90,000 clones, roughly 85% of them singletons. The sequenced sample was PBMCs. The origin of the receptors is a middle-aged man in good health and CMV-seropositive.

V is TRBV7-8 and J is TRBJ1-1, with D perhaps TRBD1 (5 bases). The CDR3 is made up of 15 amino acids. The V gene's germline CDR1 is SGHVS and CDR2 FQNEAQ. Deletions cut 3 bases from V and 2 bases from J, with 13 bases between. In nucleotides, the CDR3 is TGTGCCAGCAGCTTCACCGGGACTCGCAACACTGAAGCTTTCTTT. This gives the protein CASSFTGTRNTEAFF.

The chain is built from TRBV19 and TRBJ2-5; D is possibly TRBD2 (7 bases). Germline CDR1 is LNHDA and CDR2 is SQIVND (reference sequence). The ends were cut back, 6 bases at V and 7 bases at J, with 18 bases in the middle. This CDR3 comprises 14 residues. The CDR3: CASSLGGGGGTQYF. As DNA, the CDR3 is TGTGCCAGTAGCCTAGGGGGGGGCGGAGGGACCCAGTACTTC. The complete variable domain, with remaining parts taken from reference TRBV19 and TRBJ2-5, reads DGGITQSPKYLFRKEGQNVTLSCEQNLNHDAMYWYRQDPGQGLRLIYYSQIVNDFQKGDIAEGYSVSREKKESFPLTVTSAQKNPTAFYLCASSLGGGGGTQYFGPGTRLLVL.

The V call is TRBV5-1, the J call TRBJ2-7; D is perhaps TRBD2 (5 bases). Germline V gives CDR1 SGHRS, CDR2 YFSETQ. CDR3 length: 13 residues. The V end was cut by 4 bases, the J end by 2 bases, with 10 bases between. The CDR3 DNA follows: TGCGCCAGCAGCCCAGCGGAAACCTACGAGCAGTACTTC. Translated, it gives CASSPAETYEQYF.

This clone occurred once. The V and J genes are TRBV10-1 and TRBJ2-1, with D possibly matching TRBD1 (7 bases). CDR1 is WNHNN, CDR2 SYGVQD, per germline (reference sequence). Trimming pared 7 bases from V and 8 bases from J, leaving 15 bases between. The CDR3 extends over 13 amino acids. The CDR3 sequence is CASTEGRGDEQFF. Written as DNA, the CDR3 is TGCGCCAGCACTGAAGGCAGGGGGGATGAGCAGTTCTTC.

This clone was seen a single time. The rearrangement links TRBV5-6 to TRBJ2-7; TRBD1 is a possible D gene (6 bases). The length of the CDR3 is 15 residues. CDR1 is SGHDT and CDR2 is YYEEEE in the germline V gene. Deletions cut 1 base from V and 5 bases from J, with 16 bases between. The CDR3 reads CASSLPGTKTHEQYF. Here the CDR3 DNA reads TGTGCCAGCAGCTTGCCCGGGACAAAAACCCACGAGCAGTACTTC.

This clone was found once. The chain links TRBV25-1 to TRBJ2-2; TRBD1 matches at 7 bases. Germline-derived CDR1 and CDR2 are MGHDK and SYGVNS. The CDR3 sequence is 15 residues long. J was trimmed by 6 bases and V by 6 bases; bases with no gene match: 10. CDR3 sequence reads: CASSQTGTEAGELFF. The CDR3 bases are TGTGCCAGCAGCCAAACCGGGACAGAGGCCGGGGAGCTGTTTTTT.

The count of this clone is one. This chain uses TRBV5-6 with TRBJ1-1, with unresolved D. V lost 2 bases and J lost 1, with 6 bases in between. The CDR3 is made up of 13 amino acids. CDR1 and CDR2 from the germline V gene are SGHDT and YYEEEE. For the CDR3, the DNA is TGTGCCAGCAGCTTTGTTCAGAACACTGAAGCTTTCTTT. Translated, it gives CASSFVQNTEAFF. The full variable domain, rest sourced from reference TRBV5-6 and TRBJ1-1, is DAGVTQSPTHLIKTRGQQVTLRCSPKSGHDTVSWYQQALGQGPQFIFQYYEEEERQRGNFPDRFSGHQFPNYSSELNVNALLLGDSALYLCASSFVQNTEAFFGQGTRLTVV.

The chain links TRBV6-4 to TRBJ2-3; D unresolved. Germline V gene sequence: CDR1 MRHNA, CDR2 SNTAGT. The V and J ends lost 0 bases and 4 bases respectively, with 5 bases between them. There are 13 residues in the CDR3. This CDR3 is CASSDSPADTQYF. The CDR3 DNA follows: TGTGCCAGCAGTGACTCGCCAGCAGATACGCAGTATTTT.

This clone was picked up one time. The CDR3 is CASSLQGAWDNEQFF. As DNA, the CDR3 is TGTGCCAGCAGCTTACAGGGGGCGTGGGACAATGAGCAGTTCTTC. The chain employs TRBV5-8 and TRBJ2-1; 9 bases fit TRBD1. V shed 2 bases, J shed 5 bases, and the junction held 5 bases outside the gene matches. There are 15 residues in the CDR3. Germline V gene sequence: CDR1 SGHTS, CDR2 YDEGEE.

This sequence joins TRBV5-1 and TRBJ2-1; D may be TRBD2 (6 bases). Trimming shortened V by 4 bases and J by 5 bases, and 16 bases separated the two germline ends. CDR3 size: 15 residues. The germline V gene encodes CDR1 SGHRS and CDR2 YFSETQ. The DNA for the CDR3 is TGCGCCAGCAGCAGGGACTCGCCTGGAGACAATGAGCAGTTCTTC. Translating gives CASSRDSPGDNEQFF.

This chain connects TRBV7-2 to TRBJ1-3, with 10 bases lining up with TRBD1. The V gene end was trimmed by 0 bases and the J gene end by 4 bases; junction bases not matched to a gene: 3. The CDR3 runs to 16 residues. The V gene's germline CDR1 is SGHTA and CDR2 FQGNSA. Written as DNA, the CDR3 is TGTGCCAGCAGCTTAGCAGGGACAGGGGTAGGAAACACCATATATTTT. Translating it yields CASSLAGTGVGNTIYF.

V and J are TRBV27 and TRBJ2-5, with 7 bases that match TRBD2. Trimming at V came to 6 bases and at J to 0 bases, leaving 7 bases not matched to a gene. CDR3 length: 15 residues. CDR1 and CDR2 from the germline V gene are MNHEY and SMNVEV (reference sequence). The CDR3 region is CASSLTLANQETQYF. The DNA of the CDR3 is TGTGCCAGCAGCCTCACACTAGCGAACCAAGAGACCCAGTACTTC.

The chain uses TRBV28 and TRBJ2-7; D not resolved. Trimming removed 8 bases at V and 3 bases at J, with 8 bases between. The CDR3 loop spans 11 amino acids. The V gene's germline CDR1 is MDHEN and CDR2 SYDVKM. This CDR3 is CASQAVYEQYF. The CDR3 DNA sequence: TGTGCCAGCCAGGCAGTCTACGAGCAGTACTTC.

The chain recombines TRBV11-3 with TRBJ2-5, with D possibly being TRBD1 (6 bases). The V gene's germline CDR1 is SGHNT and CDR2 YENEEA. Trimming removed 4 bases at V and 4 bases at J, with 10 bases between. The CDR3 has 13 residues. The CDR3 region is CASSSGRGETQYF. The CDR3 nucleotides read TGTGCCAGCAGCTCAGGCAGGGGAGAGACCCAGTACTTC. Filled out from reference TRBV11-3 and TRBJ2-5, the complete variable domain reads EAGVVQSPRYKIIEKKQPVAFWCNPISGHNTLYWYLQNLGQGPELLIRYENEEAVDDSQLPKDRFSAERLKGVDSTLKIQPAELGDSAVYLCASSSGRGETQYFGPGTRLLVL.

V gene TRBV28 combines with J gene TRBJ2-7; possible D gene TRBD2, 5 bases. The length of the CDR3 is 12 residues. Germline values: CDR1 MDHEN, CDR2 SYDVKM. The V and J ends lost 7 bases and 4 bases respectively, with 11 bases between them. DNA for the CDR3: TGTGCCAGCAAGGGATTAGCGTACGAGCAGTACTTC. It is translated as CASKGLAYEQYF.

This sequence joins TRBV7-2 and TRBJ2-5; D unresolved. This CDR3 is 13 amino acids long. The germline V gene has CDR1 SGHTA and CDR2 FQGNSA. V lost 3 bases and J lost 1, with 6 bases in between. CDR3 sequence (DNA): TGTGCCAGCAGCTTTTATCTCCAAGAGACCCAGTACTTC. Translation: CASSFYLQETQYF.

V and J are TRBV6-5 and TRBJ1-2, with D uncertain. CDR3 length equals 14 residues. V was cut by 5 bases and J by 8 bases, with 18 bases left in between. CDR1 is MNHEY and CDR2 is SVGAGI in the germline V gene. The CDR3 region has the DNA TGTGCCAGCAGTCCTCTAGGAACTCGCTGGGGCTACACCTTC. This translates into CASSPLGTRWGYTF.

The chain has TRBV15 and TRBJ2-4, with 8 bases that match TRBD1. Germline assignment: CDR1 LNHNV and CDR2 YYDKDF (reference sequence). The CDR3 runs to 16 residues. Trimming cost V 0 bases and J 0 bases; bases outside gene matches: 1. The CDR3 is CATSREGTGAKNIQYF. The CDR3 DNA reads as TGTGCCACCAGCAGAGAGGGGACAGGAGCCAAAAACATTCAGTACTTC.